The rows below give T cell receptor beta chains drawn from one sample of a study of PD-1 blockade in classical Hodgkin lymphoma. Sequencing was performed with immunoSEQ multiplex PCR; in TCRdb, only in-frame clones are kept and a portion is missing. The table includes under 60,000 clones, more than 75% detected once. The source was peripheral blood mononuclear cells (PBMCs), collected before the fourth cycle of nivolumab. All receptors come from a human donor with classical Hodgkin lymphoma. Each CDR3 is given with its conserved first and last residue. The D gene is left open where the match is weak. Size is stated for part of the rows, as once, few or many counts, or as a class when the clone is expanded.

>-|TRBJ2-2|-|TRBV28
CASSLSRLEDTGELFF
TGTGCCAGCAGTTTATCGCGGCTGGAGGACACCGGGGAGCTGTTTTTT
>-|TRBJ1-5|-|TRBV6-5
CASSPGTLNQPQHF
TGTGCCAGCAGTCCCGGGACACTTAATCAGCCCCAGCATTTT
>once|TRBJ2-7|-|TRBV6-6
CASSYGRKPYEQYF
TGTGCCAGCAGTTACGGTAGAAAGCCCTACGAGCAGTACTTC
>-|TRBJ2-3|-|TRBV11-2
CASSSPKDLNTDTQYF
TGTGCCAGCAGCTCCCCGAAGGACCTTAACACAGATACGCAGTATTTT
>-|TRBJ2-7|TRBD2|TRBV19
CASSTSGGTSYEQYF
TGTGCCAGTAGTACTAGCGGGGGTACATCCTACGAGCAGTACTTC
>-|TRBJ1-1|TRBD1|TRBV28
CASSQGTDTEAFF
TGTGCCAGCAGCCAGGGGACAGACACTGAAGCTTTCTTT
>-|TRBJ2-5|-|TRBV11-2
CASSLLDQETQYF
TGTGCCAGCAGCTTACTAGACCAAGAGACCCAGTACTTC
>-|TRBJ1-4|TRBD1|TRBV5-1
CASSLRTGGGNEKLFF
TGCGCCAGCAGCTTAAGGACAGGGGGCGGAAATGAAAAACTGTTTTTT
>-|TRBJ1-1|-|TRBV28
CATTWANTEAFF
TGTGCCACCACTTGGGCGAACACTGAAGCTTTCTTT
>-|TRBJ1-2|-|TRBV29-1
CSVRAGADYGYTF
TGCAGCGTTCGGGCGGGGGCAGACTATGGCTACACCTTC
>-|TRBJ2-5|-|TRBV27
CASSLFEGGGTQYF
TGTGCCAGCAGTTTATTCGAGGGAGGCGGGACCCAGTACTTC
>-|TRBJ2-7|TRBD2|TRBV6-1
CASSVQLAGGSYEQYF
TGTGCCAGCAGTGTTCAACTAGCGGGAGGCTCCTACGAGCAGTACTTC
>few|TRBJ2-3|-|TRBV29-1
CSVPRNRGYKDTQYF
TGCAGCGTGCCCCGAAATCGTGGGTATAAAGATACGCAGTATTTT
>-|TRBJ2-5|TRBD2|TRBV6-5
CASSRLAGEETQYF
TGTGCCAGCAGCCGACTAGCGGGGGAGGAGACCCAGTACTTC
>-|TRBJ2-3|-|TRBV6-5
CASSYFRSTDTQYF
TGTGCCAGCAGTTACTTTAGGAGCACAGATACGCAGTATTTT
>-|TRBJ2-7|TRBD2|TRBV5-4
CASSRGTSGEQYF
TGTGCCAGCAGCAGAGGGACTAGCGGCGAGCAGTACTTC
>-|TRBJ2-3|TRBD2|TRBV2
CASRRTSGSADTQYF
TGTGCCAGCAGGAGGACTAGCGGGAGCGCAGATACGCAGTATTTT
>-|TRBJ2-3|-|TRBV9
CASSARIQDTQYF
TGTGCCAGCAGCGCCCGAATACAGGATACGCAGTATTTT
>-|TRBJ2-7|TRBD2|TRBV10-1
CASSEFGLAGTYEQYF
TGCGCCAGCAGTGAGTTCGGACTAGCCGGGACCTACGAGCAGTACTTC
>once|TRBJ2-7|-|TRBV15
CATSITSTSYEQYF
TGTGCCACCAGCATTACTAGCACGTCCTACGAGCAGTACTTC
>-|TRBJ2-3|-|TRBV21-1
CASSKPPSGSPLATNRTDTQYF
TGTGCCAGCAGCAAACCCCCTAGCGGGAGCCCGCTTGCAACAAACCGCACAGATACGCAGTATTTT
>-|TRBJ1-6|-|TRBV19
CASSSGTPLHF
TGTGCCAGTAGTTCCGGGACACCCCTCCACTTT
>-|TRBJ2-7|-|TRBV14
CASSPRVSSYEQYF
TGTGCCAGCAGCCCCCGGGTAAGCTCCTACGAGCAGTACTTC
>-|TRBJ2-1|TRBD2|TRBV11-2
CASSLGLAGLYEQFF
TGTGCCAGCAGCCTAGGACTAGCGGGACTTTATGAGCAGTTCTTC
>-|TRBJ1-5|-|TRBV6-1
CASVSPNQPQHF
TGTGCCAGCGTGTCCCCCAATCAGCCCCAGCATTTT
>-|TRBJ2-5|TRBD1|TRBV9
CASSVGDREETQYF
TGTGCCAGCAGCGTAGGGGACAGGGAAGAGACCCAGTACTTC
>few|TRBJ1-1|-|TRBV9
CASSVGGTPTTEAFF
TGTGCCAGCAGCGTAGGTGGCACCCCGACCACTGAAGCTTTCTTT